This TCR beta chain comes out of a study of T cells in Graves' hyperthyroidism and ophthalmopathy (dated by TCRdb to about 2019). Context from the whole study: Peripheral blood samples were taken at initial diagnosis, before any treatment was given. The study also compared thyroid tissue and blood T-cell repertoires from more than five Graves' hyperthyroidism patients. Following sampling, methimazole starting at 30 mg daily was given to hyperthyroidism patients, and high-dose intravenous methylprednisolone was given to ophthalmopathy patients. The 100 discovery patients were randomly split 7:3 into training and test sets. TCR V-J signatures able to tell the groups apart were searched for in a discovery cohort of 90 to 100 patients, of whom roughly 42 had Graves' ophthalmopathy and around 57 had stable Graves' hyperthyroidism. TCR Vbeta CDR3 sequencing of fewer than 150 peripheral blood samples (under 45 ophthalmopathy, 70 to 85 hyperthyroidism and some 17 progressor patients) is reported in the paper. Prospective prediction of ophthalmopathy was tested in an independent validation cohort of 18 hyperthyroidism patients and 17 patients who later progressed to ophthalmopathy.

Hyperthyroidism patients were aged 18 to 65 years and newly diagnosed, with disease duration of less than 2 months. Exclusion was applied to patients with uncontrolled infections, other autoimmune diseases, pregnancy or lactation. Diagnoses were established on the basis of clinical symptoms, serum thyroxine and TRAb, thyroid ultrasound, and orbital computed tomography. For progressor patients, blood was drawn at the first diagnosis of hyperthyroidism, before any ophthalmopathy symptoms had appeared. PBMCs were isolated from around 10 ml of fresh peripheral blood by Ficoll-Paque density gradient centrifugation. Progressor patients were first diagnosed with Graves' hyperthyroidism and then developed ophthalmopathy during follow-up. Trizol reagent was used to extract total RNA, and RNA quality was then checked on an Agilent 2100 Bioanalyzer. The TCR beta CDR3 regions were amplified from RNA transcripts. For the first round of RT-PCR on the TCR CDR3, the HTBI primer set was used together with the Qiagen OneStep RT-PCR kit. Libraries were constructed in a second round of multiplex PCR, after which size selection and purification were performed. Libraries were sequenced paired-end with 100 bp reads on an Illumina HiSeq2000. Concerning the study's data processing: Raw data were processed with SOAPnuke, discarding reads with adapters, uncalled bases, mean Phred below 15, or no exact constant-primer or identifier match. COPE v1.2.5 was used to merge the high-quality paired reads, and each unique nucleotide sequence was defined as a clonotype. MiTCR v1.1 was used to align clonotypes to the IMGT TRBV, TRBD and TRBJ reference segments. Analysis was restricted to V-J combinations with a frequency above 0.0001, which covered about 99% of repertoires. The TCS score was defined as the ratio of F50 (clonal expansion) to E x V (chaos), calculated using BLOSUM62-based TCRdist between CDR3 peptides within each V-J. Welch's t-statistics and random forest reduced 500 to 550 V-J features to under 15, which were used in a naive Bayes classifier (R e1071). In-frame beta chains were kept once TCRdb had trimmed the public reads at Q25 with fastp and called clones with MiXCR. When rows share a CDR3 protein, they turn into one entry using the most common DNA and genes. These V and J calls originate from TCRdb's pipeline instead of the authors' own analysis. The sample has approximately 260,000 distinct CDR3 sequences on record, roughly 15% of them singletons. Together, the top ten hold over 30% of the sample.

Findings and caveats that apply to the study as a whole: Most expanded thyroid clonotypes (frequency above 0.001) were also found in blood, which suggests that blood repertoires may mirror thyroid immune responses. In cross-validation, a model built on a 13 V-J signature told ophthalmopathy apart from stable hyperthyroidism with approximately 91% sensitivity and roughly 81% specificity, and in testing the same model reached 80%/75%. Sample size was not statistically predetermined, and investigators were not blinded to group allocation. During validation, the model predicted progression to ophthalmopathy a median of approximately 7 months ahead of onset, with more than 60% sensitivity and roughly 75% specificity.

This clonotype was counted a few times. It lacks a known antigen. Base qualities are missing; no much larger clone stands one base away. The CDR3 sequence holds 15 residues, the cysteine and phenylalanine included. Only CDR3 DNA remains: 45 bases, in frame from the first base. Trimming costs V 0 bases and J 2 bases, and their ends lie 9 bases apart. The germline V gene provides CDR1 SGHRS and CDR2 YFSETQ. The sequence was obtained from a woman aged 50 to 60 with Graves' hyperthyroidism that later progressed to Graves' ophthalmopathy. The rearranged chain carries TRBV5-1 and TRBJ2-1; a tentative D call is TRBD2 (6 bases match). Sequenced sample: blood. The CDR3 protein is CASSLGSSAYNEQFF. The sequence in DNA is TGCGCCAGCAGCTTGGGGTCTAGCGCCTACAATGAGCAGTTCTTC.